This T cell receptor (beta chain) was documented in a study of CD8 T cells in Susac syndrome. Whole-study results and caveats: The authors acknowledged that the study's TCR sequencing and HLA analysis involved relatively few individuals.

The CDR3 is 15 residues long. Trimming left V 4 bases short and J 6 bases short, with 16 bases between. Regarding this clonotype: The antigen remains unidentified.

After extraction with the RNeasy kit, about 0.5 to 1 ug of the RNA was reverse transcribed using random hexamers. Each CDR3 protein is one row after TCRdb ran MiXCR on the immunoSEQ multiplex PCR reads. The table has 330,000 or so distinct CDR3 sequences, 89% seen once. This clonotype originated in a human donor with multiple sclerosis. Sequencing was done on a sample of CD8+ T cells from PBMCs. The V call is TRBV12-3 or TRBV12-4, the J call TRBJ1-3; D is possibly TRBD1 (6 bases). In DNA form, the CDR3 reads TGTGCCAGCAGTTCAAACAGGGTCGGGGCAAACACCATATATTTT. Its protein product is CASSSNRVGANTIYF.